Reported below is one T cell receptor beta chain. Its antigen target is currently unknown. Per-base qualities were not stored, and no clone one base away is much larger. The data are from a study of T cell responses to AZD1222 COVID-19 vaccine (dated by TCRdb to about 2021). As for the study more broadly: AZD1222 recipients given second doses at about 4 weeks or at about 12 weeks were pooled, since spike-specific TCR depth and breadth were not found to differ between the two schedules. Trial participants were enrolled by age into subgroups of 18-55, 56-69 and 70-plus years, and roughly 160, 29 and 62 TCR-sequenced participants, respectively, were included in these subgroups. TCR sequencing covered 233 trial participants: 207 given two doses of AZD1222 and approximately 26 given two doses of MenACWY control vaccine. Paper-wide results and their limitations: Spike-specific TCR breadth and depth rose significantly after two AZD1222 doses compared with day 0 and with MenACWY recipients. In the small 56-69-year group, the increase in depth fell short of significance, most likely because of low power. Only a handful of AZD1222 recipients were SARS-CoV-2 seropositive at baseline, limiting conclusions about previously exposed vaccinees. Nearly half of unique spike-specific TCRs reportedly recognized epitopes outside regions mutated in the B.1.351 and B.1.1.7 variants. Participants were mostly white British, with more females than males. The authors suggested clonal diversity may have been underestimated. Because no day 14 peak-response samples were available, the repertoires could be characterized only after the peak T cell response. CD4 TCRs associated with the vaccine covered the entire spike protein, and the dominant responses were in regions 160-218 and 743-854.

Read against the paper, the sample's time point label means: baseline before first vaccination. Samples from vaccinated people were obtained from the UK trials COV001 and COV002, which included a single-blind randomized controlled phase 2/3 trial of AZD1222 (ChAdOx1 nCoV-19) in healthy adults. For TCRbeta chain sequencing, PBMC samples were collected from trial participants at day 0 and at day 28 after the second dose. The CDR3 regions of human TCRbeta chains were subjected to immunosequencing. In the original analysis: Repertoire TCRs were matched against a reference library of SARS-CoV-2-specific TCRs generated with the MIRA antigen-specificity platform. Breadth was defined as the fraction of unique TCRs that were SARS-CoV-2-associated. Depth was defined as the fraction of total T cells that were SARS-CoV-2-associated. Using the MIRA data, each spike-specific TCR was mapped to the spike region that the TCR reacts to and placed in a CD4 or CD8 class. Log10-transformed breadth and depth values were compared by one-way ANOVA with Sidak's multiple comparisons tests. As stored in TCRdb, this immuneACCESS dataset retains in-frame rearrangements with V and J assigned. A fraction of the clones does not appear; measured against another copy, unresolved V genes explain less than half of the discrepancy, and the remainder lacks a known reason. V and J calls and clone size follow that table, whereas D and trimming were derived from the DNA. Here the sample has approximately 98,000 clones; around 84% occur a single time. Over 3% of the sample rests with the top ten.

The junction shows trimming of 4 bases on V and 2 bases on J, and the gene matches do not reach 8 bases of it. The CDR3 contains 16 residues, cysteine and phenylalanine counted. Only the CDR3 DNA stays, 48 bases, in frame from base 1. CDR1 and CDR2, per the germline V gene (reference sequence), are SGHNT and YYREEE. The clonotype was recovered from an adult in good health. The V and J genes are TRBV5-4 and TRBJ2-3; TRBD2 aligns with 9 central bases. This specimen was peripheral blood, taken on day 0 of AZD1222 vaccination. The CDR3 here reads CASSAGVAGVTDTQYF. The sequence in DNA is TGTGCCAGCAGCGCTGGGGTAGCGGGGGTCACAGATACGCAGTATTTT. The variable domain in full, with residues beyond the CDR3 obtained from the reference TRBV5-4 and TRBJ2-3 genes, is ETGVTQSPTHLIKTRGQQVTLRCSSQSGHNTVSWYQQALGQGPQFIFQYYREEENGRGNFPPRFSGLQFPNYSSELNVNALELDDSALYLCASSAGVAGVTDTQYFGPGTRLTVL.